The clone carrying this T cell receptor (beta chain) appeared a single time. Its cognate antigen is unknown. These data originate in a study of cytotoxic CD8 clonotypes in ibrutinib-treated CLL. On the study more broadly: Collecting the response samples happened after a median around twelve months of treatment, with a range of 6 to 36.

Study-wide points: A difference in sampling times existed between sustained-remission and progressing patients.

Approximately 2 micrograms of genomic DNA from cryopreserved PBMCs went into TCR beta libraries. Target depth was 1 in 200,000 to 1 in 1 million T cells, about 10x per clonotype. Here immunoSEQ multiplex PCR was the method, and the copy in TCRdb shows in-frame clones only, minus some. This table holds tens of thousands of clones, around 74% found once. Source: PBMCs, taken before ibrutinib treatment. This TCR derives from a human donor with chronic lymphocytic leukemia.

CDR3 residues: CASTDSRLLYEKLFF. In nucleotides, the CDR3 is TGTGCCAGCACCGATTCACGTCTCCTCTATGAAAAACTGTTTTTT. V is TRBV25-1 and J is TRBJ1-4, with D unresolved. Per germline, CDR1 MGHDK and CDR2 SYGVNS. Trimming left V 7 bases short and J 6 bases short, with 18 bases between. This CDR3 contains 15 residues. Together with reference TRBV25-1 and TRBJ1-4, the CDR3 gives the full variable domain: EADIYQTPRYLVIGTGKKITLECSQTMGHDKMYWYQQDPGMELHLIHYSYGVNSTEKGDLSSESTVSRIRTEHFPLTLESARPSHTSQYLCASTDSRLLYEKLFFGSGTQLSVL.